These 23 T cell receptor beta chains were all obtained from the same sample, sequenced in a study of CD8+ T cells in alopecia areata. Extracted RNA was reverse transcribed into cDNA, the sequencing template. The method was immunoSEQ multiplex PCR; TCRdb's version includes in-frame clones alone and lacks a portion of them. The sample consists of approximately 210,000 clones, 40% to 45% of them appearing once. Treatment here: oral pan-JAK inhibitor, 5-10 mg twice daily. The source material was CD4+ T cells sorted from blood, sampled at approximately week 39, from a patient treated with tofacitinib. The receptors stem from a human donor with alopecia areata.

The table lists this clone with a few counts. The chain is built from TRBV29-1 and TRBJ2-5; TRBD2 matches at 10 bases. The ends lost 7 bases at V and 3 bases at J; junction bases unmatched: 8. The CDR3 is 14 residues long. The germline gives CDR1 SQVTM, CDR2 ANQGSEA. The CDR3 nucleotides are TGCAGCGCGAGGACTAGCGGTTCCAAAGAGACCCAGTACTTC. Translating it yields CSARTSGSKETQYF.

The CDR3 is CAIMPGTTDTQYF. The DNA of the CDR3 is TGTGCCATCATGCCAGGGACCACAGATACGCAGTATTTT. The chain employs TRBV10-3 and TRBJ2-3; D may match TRBD1 or TRBD2 (5 bases each). CDR1 and CDR2 from the germline V gene are ENHRY and SYGVKD. The V end lost 7 bases, the J end lost 2 bases, and 10 bases lay between the germline ends. The CDR3 consists of 13 residues.

The chain couples TRBV7-2 to TRBJ1-2; D remains unclear. The V gene's germline CDR1 is SGHTA and CDR2 FQGNSA. CDR3 size: 13 residues. The V gene lost 2 bases and the J gene lost 7 bases, with 11 bases spanning the gap. The CDR3 DNA reads TGTGCCAGCAGCTTATCGGGTTTTCTTGGCTACACCTTC. It codes for CASSLSGFLGYTF.

This chain uses TRBV4-1 with TRBJ2-7; D not certain. The V gene's germline CDR1 is MGHRA and CDR2 YSYEKL. V lost 0 bases and J lost 2, with 8 bases in between. CDR3 length: 14 amino acids. CDR3 sequence reads: CASSQEPSAYEQYF. DNA of the CDR3: TGCGCCAGCAGCCAAGAACCTTCCGCCTACGAGCAGTACTTC.

V gene TRBV7-9 combines with J gene TRBJ2-1; 9 bases are a match to TRBD2. Germline-derived CDR1 and CDR2 are SEHNR and FQNEAQ (reference sequence). CDR3 size: 15 residues. V was clipped by 11 bases and J by 1 base; unmatched bases: 9. CDR3 in DNA: TGTGCCTCTCGGCAGAGCGGGAGGTCCTACAATGAGCAGTTCTTC. It specifies CASRQSGRSYNEQFF.

The chain recombines TRBV15 with TRBJ2-5; 7 positions match TRBD1. With 2 bases clipped from V and 4 bases from J, the junction kept 1 base outside the gene matches. CDR3 length: 13 amino acids. Germline V CDR1 and CDR2: LNHNV, YYDKDF (reference sequence). The CDR3 protein is CATSRPGGETQYF. For the CDR3, the DNA is TGTGCCACCAGCAGACCAGGGGGAGAGACCCAGTACTTC.

The table lists this clone with many counts. The chain is built from TRBV18 and TRBJ1-1; no clear D gene. The CDR3 loop spans 14 amino acids. V lost 3 bases, J lost 0 bases, and 8 bases lay in between. The germline V gene encodes CDR1 KGHSH and CDR2 LQKENI. The CDR3 spells CASSPIQLNTEAFF. The CDR3 coding sequence is TGTGCCAGCTCACCCATACAGCTGAACACTGAAGCTTTCTTT.

Here the CDR3 reads CASSLAGTSGSQETQYF. CDR3 coding DNA: TGCGCCAGCAGCTTGGCCGGGACTAGCGGGTCACAAGAGACCCAGTACTTC. The chain employs TRBV5-1 and TRBJ2-5; TRBD2 matches at 12 bases. V lost 0 bases to trimming and J lost 2 bases; unmatched junction nucleotides: 5. The CDR3 is 17 amino acids. Germline loops: CDR1 SGHRS, CDR2 YFSETQ.

This clone appeared a few times. The chain joins TRBV29-1 to TRBJ2-7; D call uncertain. Germline V gene data show CDR1 as SQVTM and CDR2 as ANQGSEA. V dropped 5 bases and J dropped 1 base, with 12 bases sitting between them. CDR3 length equals 13 residues. CDR3 in amino acids: CSVLGPESYEQYF. In DNA form, the CDR3 reads TGCAGCGTTCTAGGGCCAGAGTCCTACGAGCAGTACTTC.

The chain carries TRBV9 and TRBJ2-1; 10 bases align to TRBD2. CDR3 length equals 16 residues. From germline, CDR1 is SGDLS and CDR2 YYNGEE. V was pared by 2 bases and J by 7 bases, with 9 bases of the junction left unmatched. CDR3 nucleotide sequence: TGTGCCAGCAGCGTTGCAGCTAGCGGGGGTCTGAATGAGCAGTTCTTC. Translating it yields CASSVAASGGLNEQFF. Based on the CDR3 plus reference TRBV9 and TRBJ2-1, the full variable domain is DSGVTQTPKHLITATGQRVTLRCSPRSGDLSVYWYQQSLDQGLQFLIQYYNGEERAKGNILERFSAQQFPDLHSELNLSSLELGDSALYFCASSVAASGGLNEQFFGPGTRLTVL.

V is TRBV5-4 and J is TRBJ2-5, with D tentatively TRBD1 (5 bases). The germline CDR1 and CDR2 sequences are SGHNT and YYREEE (reference sequence). The germline V and J ends were trimmed by 1 base and 2 bases, with 12 bases remaining between them. The length of the CDR3 is 15 residues. The CDR3 coding sequence is TGTGCCAGCAGCTTGAAGAGAGCAGGGCAAGAGACCCAGTACTTC. Translated, it gives CASSLKRAGQETQYF. Full variable domain (remainder filled in from reference TRBV5-4 and TRBJ2-5): ETGVTQSPTHLIKTRGQQVTLRCSSQSGHNTVSWYQQALGQGPQFIFQYYREEENGRGNFPPRFSGLQFPNYSSELNVNALELDDSALYLCASSLKRAGQETQYFGPGTRLLVL.

This chain joins TRBV29-1 and TRBJ2-2; 7 bases are shared with TRBD1. CDR3 length equals 17 residues. Trimming removed 2 bases from V and 8 bases from J; junction bases left unmatched: 17. CDR1 is SQVTM, CDR2 ANQGSEA, per germline. In DNA form, the CDR3 reads TGCAGCGTTGAATCGCCTACCAATAGGGACAGCGTAGGGGAGCTGTTTTTT. The encoded protein is CSVESPTNRDSVGELFF.

The rearrangement joins TRBV4-2 to TRBJ2-5; weak D call: TRBD2 (5 bases). Germline loops: CDR1 LGHNA, CDR2 YNFKEQ. Between the trimmed V and J ends, which lost 4 bases and 3 bases, there was a span of 18 bases. This CDR3 region has 16 residues. The CDR3 loop reads CASSLATTSTKETQYF. CDR3 sequence (DNA): TGTGCCAGCAGCCTAGCGACGACCTCCACCAAAGAGACCCAGTACTTC.

The chain has TRBV28 and TRBJ1-4; D is possibly TRBD1 (5 bases). Germline CDR1 is MDHEN and CDR2 is SYDVKM. This CDR3 is built from 14 residues. V was trimmed by 7 bases and J by 4 bases, leaving 13 bases between them. CDR3 coding DNA: TGTGCCAGCACCTTGGGACGGATTAATGAAAAACTGTTTTTT. Residues: CASTLGRINEKLFF.

V is TRBV29-1 and J is TRBJ1-4; D ambiguous. The CDR3 spans 12 residues. V lost 6 bases, J lost 8 bases, and 13 bases lay in between. CDR1 is SQVTM, CDR2 ANQGSEA, per germline. The CDR3 DNA reads as TGCAGCGTCGAGGTAGCGGGGGAAAAACTGTTTTTT. Amino acids: CSVEVAGEKLFF.

V usage is TRBV4-1 and J usage is TRBJ1-5; TRBD1 might be the D (6 bases). With 4 bases removed from V and 4 bases from J, the gap between germline ends came to 14 bases. Germline V gene data show CDR1 as MGHRA and CDR2 as YSYEKL. This CDR3 is 15 amino acids long. This chain's CDR3 is CASSRTDSRNQPQHF. CDR3 DNA sequence: TGCGCCAGCAGCCGGACGGACAGCAGAAATCAGCCCCAGCATTTT.

V and J are TRBV4-3 and TRBJ2-1; TRBD1 matches 12 bases. Germline V CDR1 and CDR2: LGHNA, YSLEER. The CDR3 runs to 16 residues. V lost 1 base and J lost 5; bases outside the gene matches: 3. DNA for the CDR3: TGCGCCAGCAGCCAAGCCGGGACAGGGGGCCACAATGAGCAGTTCTTC. It yields the protein CASSQAGTGGHNEQFF.

Only a few counts were recorded for this clone. The chain uses TRBV29-1 and TRBJ2-1; weak D call: TRBD1 (6 bases). V gave up 5 bases and J gave up 11 bases, with 10 bases separating them. The CDR3 contains 10 residues. Looked up from germline, CDR1 is SQVTM and CDR2 is ANQGSEA. The CDR3 is CSVRGQKQFF. For the CDR3, the DNA is TGCAGCGTTCGCGGACAGAAGCAGTTCTTC.

This clone was detected only a few times. The rearrangement joins TRBV7-2 to TRBJ2-4; 8 bases line up with TRBD1. The CDR3 extends over 15 amino acids. From germline, CDR1 is SGHTA and CDR2 FQGNSA. Germline trimming cut 3 bases from V and 8 bases from J; bases unmatched to any gene: 9. CDR3 DNA sequence: TGTGCCAGCAGCTTTGCGGACAGGGCGAGGGACATTCAGTACTTC. Its translation is CASSFADRARDIQYF. The variable domain in full, with the rest retrieved from reference TRBV7-2 and TRBJ2-4, is GAGVSQSPSNKVTEKGKDVELRCDPISGHTALYWYRQSLGQGLEFLIYFQGNSAPDKSGLPSDRFSAERTGGSVSTLTIQRTQQEDSAVYLCASSFADRARDIQYFGAGTRLSVL.

This clone came up a few times. This chain uses TRBV10-3 with TRBJ2-5; D perhaps matches TRBD2 (7 bases). The V gene's germline CDR1 is ENHRY and CDR2 SYGVKD. The CDR3 sequence is 14 residues long. V dropped 5 bases and J dropped 2 bases, with 12 bases sitting between them. CDR3 nucleotides: TGTGCCATCAGTTCCGGGGGGCGACAAGAGACCCAGTACTTC. It yields the protein CAISSGGRQETQYF.

This rearrangement joins TRBV29-1 to TRBJ2-3; D perhaps matches TRBD2 (6 bases). V gave up 4 bases and J gave up 3 bases, with 11 bases separating them. The CDR3 is 13 residues long. Germline loops: CDR1 SQVTM, CDR2 ANQGSEA. CDR3 sequence: CSVVRGGTDTQYF. Here the CDR3 DNA reads TGCAGCGTTGTAAGGGGAGGAACAGATACGCAGTATTTT.

V usage is TRBV29-1 and J usage is TRBJ2-3; 10 positions match TRBD2. V lost 4 bases, J lost 6 bases, and 10 bases stayed unmatched. This CDR3 comprises 15 residues. Germline assignment: CDR1 SQVTM and CDR2 ANQGSEA. The CDR3 sequence is CSVVETSGVRDTQYF. CDR3 sequence (DNA): TGCAGCGTTGTTGAAACTAGCGGGGTTCGGGATACGCAGTATTTT.

This clone appeared once. The chain employs TRBV15 and TRBJ2-5; maybe TRBD2 (5 bases). The J call may be wrong; the DNA end is better matched by TRBJ2-7. Per the germline V gene, CDR1 is LNHNV and CDR2 is YYDKDF (reference sequence). CDR3 length: 12 amino acids. For the CDR3, the DNA is TGTGCCACCAGCAAGCTCGGAGGCGAGCAGTACTTC. Residues: CATSKLGGEQYF.